This T cell receptor (beta chain) originates from a study of naive and memory T cell subsets. Study conclusions and caveats: Naive repertoires, especially CD8, held a few larger clonotypes, possibly memory cells re-expressing CD45RA.

A few counts support this clonotype. Antigen: not known. The germline gene is not matched at one end of the junction; a read error may be the cause. An equimolar mix of two oligonucleotides served as the beta constant-region primer for TRBC1 and TRBC2. Four rounds of PCR amplified the ligated cDNA using nested alpha and beta constant-region primers plus SP2. The cDNA 3' end received a ligated single-stranded oligonucleotide carrying the SP2 primer and a 12-nucleotide UMI. TCRdb used MiXCR to reprocess the UMI-ligation and nested PCR reads, holding one entry per CDR3 protein. The table lists approximately 150,000 distinct CDR3 sequences, 22% of them singletons. CMV status came from CD4+ T cell IFNgamma after overnight CMV lysate stimulation of fresh PBMCs. This CDR3 is 19 amino acids long. Germline lookup yields CDR1 SSHAT and CDR2 FNYEAQ (reference sequence).

The chain has TRBV7-7 and TRBJ2-1, with 8 bases that match TRBD2. The sequencing sample was made of naive CD4+ T cells from blood. The TCR was taken from a human donor in good health. The CDR3 DNA is TGTGCTAGCAGCTTAAGGCCCCTGACTAGCGAAAATTATTACAATGAGCAGTTCTTC. Translated, it gives CASSLRPLTSENYYNEQFF.